A selection of T cell receptor beta chains follows, all from one sample in a study of spatial heterogeneity in lung cancer. TCRdb re-derived calls from the 5' RACE reads in MiXCR, one entry per CDR3 protein. Of some 6,500 distinct CDR3 sequences listed, 13% to 15% are singletons. The starting material was lung tumor tissue, obtained at surgery. The receptors stem from a male donor with early-stage non-small cell lung cancer. Both conserved end residues are part of each CDR3. A D gene is named only where the DNA matches it firmly. Only part of the rows carry a size: once, few, many, or a class if the clone is expanded.

j_call | clone_size | d_call | v_call | cdr3_nt | cdr3_aa
TRBJ2-5 | medium-sized | TRBD1 | TRBV9 | TGTGCCAGCAGCGTAAGGACAGGGGGCATCGAGACCCAGTACTTC | CASSVRTGGIETQYF
TRBJ2-6 | NA | NA | TRBV4-3 | TGCGCCAGCAGCCAAGAATGGGTCCCAGGGGCAGGGGCCAACGTCCTGACTTTC | CASSQEWVPGAGANVLTF
TRBJ1-1 | medium-sized | TRBD1 | TRBV15 | TGTGCCACCAGCAGAGAAGGGACAGGGTCCACTGAAGCTTTCTTT | CATSREGTGSTEAFF
TRBJ2-1 | medium-sized | TRBD1 | TRBV9 | TGTGCCAGCAGCGTAGATTATGACAGGGGGCATCATGAGCAGTTCTTC | CASSVDYDRGHHEQFF
TRBJ1-6 | medium-sized | TRBD1 | TRBV5-1 | TGCGCCAGCAGCTCTTCAGGACAGGGAAATTCACCCCTCCACTTT | CASSSSGQGNSPLHF
TRBJ2-7 | medium-sized | TRBD2 | TRBV3-1 | TGTGCCAGCAGCCTACGACTAGCGACCTACGAGCAGTACTTC | CASSLRLATYEQYF
TRBJ2-1 | few | TRBD1 | TRBV7-9 | TGTGCCAGCACCACGGGTCAACAGGGGGGTTACAATGAGCAGTTCTTC | CASTTGQQGGYNEQFF
TRBJ1-1 | once | NA | TRBV15 | TGTGCCACCAGCCGCAGGGGAGACACTGAAGCTTTCTTT | CATSRRGDTEAFF
TRBJ2-1 | medium-sized | TRBD2 | TRBV4-2 | TGTGCCAGCAGCCAAGAGACGGCGGGAGTGGGGAATGAGCAGTTCTTC | CASSQETAGVGNEQFF
TRBJ2-7 | few | NA | TRBV29-1 | TGCAGCGTTGGGCCGCAAGAAGCCGGCGAGCAGTACTTC | CSVGPQEAGEQYF
TRBJ2-1 | medium-sized | TRBD2 | TRBV20-1 | TGCAGTGCTGAAGGACTAGCGGGAGTCGGTCCGAATGAGCAGTTCTTC | CSAEGLAGVGPNEQFF
TRBJ1-4 | many | NA | TRBV7-6 | TGTGCCAGCAGCTTAGGGAGAAATGAAAAACTGTTTTTT | CASSLGRNEKLFF
TRBJ1-1 | NA | NA | TRBV12-3/TRBV12-4 | TGTGCCAGCAGTTTAGTGGTAACGTTTGGGGGTGAAGCTTTCTTT | CASSLVVTFGGEAFF
TRBJ2-5 | medium-sized | NA | TRBV7-8 | TGTGCCAGCAGCTTAGATCTTGCGGGAGAGACCCAGTACTTC | CASSLDLAGETQYF
TRBJ2-1 | many | NA | TRBV2 | TGTGCCAGCAGTGAATGGGTAGGTGAGCAGTTCTTC | CASSEWVGEQFF
TRBJ2-3 | medium-sized | TRBD2 | TRBV7-9 | TGTGCCAGCGCGGGAGGCGGGATAGATACGCAGTATTTT | CASAGGGIDTQYF
TRBJ1-1 | medium-sized | NA | TRBV10-3 | TGTGCCATCAGTGAGTCGACGGGAGACGGCACTGAAGCTTTCTTT | CAISESTGDGTEAFF
TRBJ2-4 | medium-sized | NA | TRBV28 | TGTGCCAGCAGCCGATATCCCCTAGCCAAAAACATTCAGTACTTC | CASSRYPLAKNIQYF
TRBJ1-5 | many | NA | TRBV15 | TGTGCCACCAGCAGAGTCCTTGGGACGGCGAACAATCAGCCCCAGCATTTT | CATSRVLGTANNQPQHF
TRBJ1-1 | many | NA | TRBV28 | TGTGCCAGCAGTTTACTTCGGGGGGTAGACACTGAAGCTTTCTTT | CASSLLRGVDTEAFF